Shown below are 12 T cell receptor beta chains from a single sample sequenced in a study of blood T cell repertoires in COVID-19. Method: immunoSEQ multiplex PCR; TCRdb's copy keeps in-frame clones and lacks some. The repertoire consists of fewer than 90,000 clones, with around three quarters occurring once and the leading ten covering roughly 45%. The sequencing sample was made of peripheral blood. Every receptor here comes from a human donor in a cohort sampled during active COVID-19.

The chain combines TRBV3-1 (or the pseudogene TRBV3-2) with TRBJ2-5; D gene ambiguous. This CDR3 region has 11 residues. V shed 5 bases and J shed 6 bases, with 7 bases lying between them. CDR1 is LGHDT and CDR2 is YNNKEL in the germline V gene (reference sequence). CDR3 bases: TGTGCCAGCAGCACTCACCAGACCCAGTACTTC. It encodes CASSTHQTQYF.

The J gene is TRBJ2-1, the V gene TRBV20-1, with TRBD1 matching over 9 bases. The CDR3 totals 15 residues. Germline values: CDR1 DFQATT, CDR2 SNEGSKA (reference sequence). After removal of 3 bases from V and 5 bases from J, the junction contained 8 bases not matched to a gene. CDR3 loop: CSASGTGRGHNEQFF. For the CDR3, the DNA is TGCAGTGCTAGTGGGACAGGGAGAGGCCACAATGAGCAGTTCTTC.

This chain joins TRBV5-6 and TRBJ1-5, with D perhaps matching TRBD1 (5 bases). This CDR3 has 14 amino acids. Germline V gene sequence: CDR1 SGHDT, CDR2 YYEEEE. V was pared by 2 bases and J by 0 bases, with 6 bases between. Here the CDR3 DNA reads TGTGCCAGCAGCTTCAGGGATAGCAATCAGCCCCAGCATTTT. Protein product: CASSFRDSNQPQHF.

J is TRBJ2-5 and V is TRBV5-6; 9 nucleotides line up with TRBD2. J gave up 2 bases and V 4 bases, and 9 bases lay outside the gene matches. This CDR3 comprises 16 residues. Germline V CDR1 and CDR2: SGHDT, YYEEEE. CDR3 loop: CASSLGPSGIQETQYF. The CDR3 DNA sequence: TGTGCCAGCAGCCTGGGGCCTAGCGGGATTCAAGAGACCCAGTACTTC. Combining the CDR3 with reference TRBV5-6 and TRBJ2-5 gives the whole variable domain DAGVTQSPTHLIKTRGQQVTLRCSPKSGHDTVSWYQQALGQGPQFIFQYYEEEERQRGNFPDRFSGHQFPNYSSELNVNALLLGDSALYLCASSLGPSGIQETQYFGPGTRLLVL.

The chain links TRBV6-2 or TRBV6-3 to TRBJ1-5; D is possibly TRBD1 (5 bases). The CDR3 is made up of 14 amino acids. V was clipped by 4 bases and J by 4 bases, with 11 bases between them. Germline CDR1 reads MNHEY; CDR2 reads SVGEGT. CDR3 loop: CASSSTDTNQPQHF. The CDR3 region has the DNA TGTGCCAGCAGTTCCACGGACACGAATCAGCCCCAGCATTTT.

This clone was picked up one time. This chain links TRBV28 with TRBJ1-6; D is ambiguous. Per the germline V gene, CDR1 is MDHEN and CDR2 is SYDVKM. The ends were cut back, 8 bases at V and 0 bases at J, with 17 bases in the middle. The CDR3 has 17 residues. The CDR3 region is CASHKSIKSSYNSPLHF. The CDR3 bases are TGTGCCAGCCATAAAAGCATCAAGAGCTCCTATAATTCACCCCTCCACTTT.

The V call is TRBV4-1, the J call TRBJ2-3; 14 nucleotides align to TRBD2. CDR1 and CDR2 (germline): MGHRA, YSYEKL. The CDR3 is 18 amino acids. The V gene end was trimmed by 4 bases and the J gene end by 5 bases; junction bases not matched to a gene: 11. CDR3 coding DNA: TGCGCCAGCAGCCGGGAGGGGACTAGCGGGAGAATCGTAGATACGCAGTATTTT. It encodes CASSREGTSGRIVDTQYF.

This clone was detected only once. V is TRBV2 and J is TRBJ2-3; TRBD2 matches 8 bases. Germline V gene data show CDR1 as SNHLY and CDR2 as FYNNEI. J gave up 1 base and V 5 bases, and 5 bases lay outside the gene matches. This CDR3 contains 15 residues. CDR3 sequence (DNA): TGTGCCAGCAGTCTAGCGGGTGCGCGCACAGATACGCAGTATTTT. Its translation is CASSLAGARTDTQYF. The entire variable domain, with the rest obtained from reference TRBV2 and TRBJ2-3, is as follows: EPEVTQTPSHQVTQMGQEVILRCVPISNHLYFYWYRQILGQKVEFLVSFYNNEISEKSEIFDDQFSVERPDGSNFTLKIRSTKLEDSAMYFCASSLAGARTDTQYFGPGTRLTVL.

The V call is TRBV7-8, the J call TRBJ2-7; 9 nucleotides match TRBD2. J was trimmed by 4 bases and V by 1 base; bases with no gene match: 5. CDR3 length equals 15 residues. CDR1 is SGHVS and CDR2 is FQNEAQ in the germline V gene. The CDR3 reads CASSLGLAGEYEQYF. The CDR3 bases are TGTGCCAGCAGCTTAGGCTTAGCGGGAGAGTACGAGCAGTACTTC. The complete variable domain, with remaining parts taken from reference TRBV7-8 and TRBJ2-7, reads GAGVSQSPRYKVAKRGQDVALRCDPISGHVSLFWYQQALGQGPEFLTYFQNEAQLDKSGLPSDRFFAERPEGSVSTLKIQRTQQEDSAVYLCASSLGLAGEYEQYFGPGTRLTVT.

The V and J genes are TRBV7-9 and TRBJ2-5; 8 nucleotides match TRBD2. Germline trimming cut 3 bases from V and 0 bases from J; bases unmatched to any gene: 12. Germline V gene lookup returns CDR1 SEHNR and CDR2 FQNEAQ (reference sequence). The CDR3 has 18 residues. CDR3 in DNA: TGTGCCAGCAGCTTTGGCGATTTCGCTAGCGGGTACCAAGAGACCCAGTACTTC. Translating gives CASSFGDFASGYQETQYF.

The CDR3 DNA sequence: TGTGCCAGCTCAGAGGGACAGGGAAACACTGAAGCTTTCTTT. As protein: CASSEGQGNTEAFF. The genes are TRBV18 and TRBJ1-1; 9 bases align to TRBD1. With V trimmed by 5 bases and J by 2 bases, 3 bases remained unmatched. The CDR3 spans 14 residues. In germline, CDR1 is KGHSH, CDR2 LQKENI.

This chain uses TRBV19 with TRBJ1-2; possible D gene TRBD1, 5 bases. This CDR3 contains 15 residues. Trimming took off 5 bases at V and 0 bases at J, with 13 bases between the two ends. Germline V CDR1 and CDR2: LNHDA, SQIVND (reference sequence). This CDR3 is CASSQPGGANYGYTF. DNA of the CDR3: TGTGCCAGTAGTCAGCCCGGGGGGGCTAACTATGGCTACACCTTC.